This T cell receptor beta chain was found in a study of blood T cell repertoires in COVID-19. Study overall: Samples of COVID-19 (acute and convalescent) were obtained from the United States, Italy and Spain. The analysed material was cDNA or gDNA that came from T cells, B-cell-depleted T cells, or PBMCs.

In the authors' workflow: Cell counts per sample came from amplifying reference gene primers. TCRdb keeps only in-frame clones here, not all; method: immunoSEQ multiplex PCR. Clone size and V and J calls were adopted from that table, with D and trimming inferred from the DNA. Among roughly 190,000 clones listed, about 85% were seen once. The germline V gene has CDR1 MDHEN and CDR2 SYDVKM. The V gene lost 7 bases and the J gene lost 7 bases, with 22 bases spanning the gap. This CDR3 contains 16 residues. The rearrangement joins TRBV28 to TRBJ2-2; TRBD2 might be the D (7 bases). The sample consisted of peripheral blood. The source is a woman in her fifties or sixties with acute or convalescent COVID-19. CDR3: CASNLRGGRAHGELFF. The CDR3 DNA sequence: TGTGCCAGCAACCTCCGAGGGGGGAGGGCCCACGGGGAGCTGTTTTTT.